This TCR beta chain was found in a study of T cell repertoires in aging, cancer and after chemotherapy. The overall study: Donor ages fell into six groups from 30 or younger up to 70 or older.

Concerning this clonotype: Its antigen remains unidentified.

TCR beta rearrangements were amplified from peripheral blood genomic DNA. TRB rearrangements spanning V, D and J were amplified using mixed TRB-A/B primers. A single record per CDR3 protein comes from TCRdb applying MiXCR to the multiplex PCR reads. Among 5,800 or so distinct CDR3 sequences listed, approximately 22% were seen once. Germline V lookup: CDR1 SGDLS, CDR2 YYNGEE. The germline V and J ends were trimmed by 2 bases and 4 bases, with 6 bases remaining between them. The CDR3 is made up of 12 amino acids. General study findings and limits: Age-matched healthy donors had significantly more diverse, less clonal blood TCR repertoires than untreated cancer patients.

V and J are TRBV9 and TRBJ2-5; D is ambiguous. The sequence was obtained from a human donor in good health. The sample comprised blood. The CDR3 DNA reads TGTGCCAGCAGCGTTCTTGGAGAGACCCAGTACTTC. This encodes CASSVLGETQYF.